The text below deals with one T cell receptor beta chain. Deletions cut 6 bases from V and 3 bases from J, with 18 bases between. Germline CDR1 ENHRY, CDR2 SYGVKD. The CDR3 loop spans 15 amino acids. These data are taken from a study of lymphopenia after photon versus proton radiotherapy. Data came from immunoSEQ multiplex PCR; TCRdb stores just in-frame clones and leaves some out. In the table there are more than 70,000 clones, approximately 82% of which are singletons. The clonotype comes from a man aged 55 to 69 with pancreatic cancer. The input for sequencing was peripheral blood, taken from a patient treated with proton-based radiotherapy. The chain has TRBV10-3 and TRBJ2-7; the D gene is possibly TRBD1 (7 bases). Here the CDR3 DNA reads TGTGCCATCAGCGCGGTCGGGGGACAGATCTACGAGCAGTACTTC. Translated: CAISAVGGQIYEQYF.